These 27 T cell receptor beta chains originate from one sample sequenced in a study of CD8+ T cells in alopecia areata. Extraction and reverse transcription of RNA yielded cDNA as the sequencing template. Generated by immunoSEQ multiplex PCR, the TCRdb table keeps only in-frame clones and is missing some. Among approximately 180,000 clones listed, just under 65% were seen once. Treatment here: oral pan-JAK inhibitor, 5-10 mg twice daily. Sequencing was performed on CD4+ T cells sorted from blood, taken around week 49, from a patient treated with tofacitinib. The receptors derive from a human donor with alopecia areata.

The chain joins TRBV2 to TRBJ2-2, with 12 bases aligning to TRBD2. The germline V gene has CDR1 SNHLY and CDR2 FYNNEI. This CDR3 contains 16 residues. V was pared by 6 bases and J by 7 bases, with 9 bases of the junction left unmatched. The CDR3 bases are TGTGCCAGCAGGCCCGCTAGCGGGGGGGCTATCGGGGAGCTGTTTTTT. This codes for CASRPASGGAIGELFF. The whole variable domain, remainder taken from reference TRBV2 and TRBJ2-2, is EPEVTQTPSHQVTQMGQEVILRCVPISNHLYFYWYRQILGQKVEFLVSFYNNEISEKSEIFDDQFSVERPDGSNFTLKIRSTKLEDSAMYFCASRPASGGAIGELFFGEGSRLTVL.

Concerning this clone: The same CDR3 can be traced to other DNA sequences in this sample. V usage is TRBV20-1 and J usage is TRBJ2-5; maybe TRBD1 (5 bases). V lost 2 bases to trimming and J lost 4 bases, with 5 bases between them. The CDR3 has 11 residues. Germline-derived CDR1 and CDR2 are DFQATT and SNEGSKA (reference sequence). CDR3 sequence: CSARQGETQYF. Here the CDR3 DNA reads TGCAGTGCTAGACAGGGAGAGACCCAGTACTTC.

The J gene is TRBJ2-7, the V gene TRBV15, with no clear D. Between the trimmed V and J ends, which lost 3 bases and 5 bases, there was a span of 11 bases. This CDR3 region has 13 residues. The germline V gene has CDR1 LNHNV and CDR2 YYDKDF (reference sequence). CDR3 sequence reads: CATSSLPPHEQYF. CDR3 DNA sequence: TGTGCCACCAGCAGCCTCCCCCCCCACGAGCAGTACTTC. Variable domain in full (rest from reference TRBV15 and TRBJ2-7): DAMVIQNPRYQVTQFGKPVTLSCSQTLNHNVMYWYQQKSSQAPKLLFHYYDKDFNNEADTPDNFQSRRPNTSFCFLDIRSPGLGDTAMYLCATSSLPPHEQYFGPGTRLTVT.

The chain recombines TRBV15 with TRBJ1-2; maybe TRBD1 (6 bases). CDR3 length equals 14 residues. Germline assignment: CDR1 LNHNV and CDR2 YYDKDF (reference sequence). Deletions cut 5 bases from V and 8 bases from J, with 18 bases between. For the CDR3, the DNA is TGTGCCACCAGCCGCCCCGGGACACTTGCAGGCTACACCTTC. Its protein product is CATSRPGTLAGYTF.

V gene TRBV30 combines with J gene TRBJ1-2, with D unresolved. Trimming took off 3 bases at V and 2 bases at J, with 7 bases between the two ends. CDR3 size: 12 residues. The germline V gene has CDR1 GTSNPN and CDR2 SVGIG (reference sequence). The CDR3 DNA reads as TGTGCCTGGAGGGCCTGGAACTATGGCTACACCTTC. Encoded protein: CAWRAWNYGYTF.

This clone was seen repeatedly, ten times or more. The J gene is TRBJ1-2, the V gene TRBV10-3; 9 bases line up with TRBD1. The CDR3 sequence is 15 residues long. Germline CDR1 and CDR2: ENHRY and SYGVKD. Trimming removed 2 bases from V and 4 bases from J; junction bases left unmatched: 5. The CDR3 spells CAISEGTGLGYGYTF. CDR3 DNA: TGTGCCATCAGTGAGGGGACAGGGTTGGGCTATGGCTACACCTTC.

This clone has just a few counts. The chain joins TRBV2 to TRBJ1-1; 10 bases fit TRBD1. V shed 6 bases, J shed 11 bases, and the junction held 9 bases outside the gene matches. This CDR3 is 13 amino acids long. Looked up from germline, CDR1 is SNHLY and CDR2 is FYNNEI. Here the CDR3 DNA reads TGTGCCAGCAGCGACGGACAGGGGGTGGGGGCTTTCTTT. Protein sequence: CASSDGQGVGAFF.

This chain uses TRBV5-6 with TRBJ2-3; D unclear. The CDR3 length is 13 residues. CDR1 SGHDT and CDR2 YYEEEE come from the germline V gene. The germline V and J ends were trimmed by 6 bases and 7 bases, with 15 bases remaining between them. CDR3 DNA: TGTGCCAGCATGGACCGCGGAACGAATACGCAGTATTTT. Translating gives CASMDRGTNTQYF.

The chain employs TRBV5-4 and TRBJ1-2, with 7 bases that match TRBD1. Trimming at V came to 3 bases and at J to 2 bases, leaving 4 bases not matched to a gene. Germline values: CDR1 SGHNT, CDR2 YYREEE (reference sequence). This CDR3 contains 14 residues. The CDR3 sequence: CASSSLQGNYGYTF. CDR3 bases: TGTGCCAGCAGCTCCTTACAGGGGAACTATGGCTACACCTTC. The full variable domain, with the rest looked up from reference TRBV5-4 and TRBJ1-2, is ETGVTQSPTHLIKTRGQQVTLRCSSQSGHNTVSWYQQALGQGPQFIFQYYREEENGRGNFPPRFSGLQFPNYSSELNVNALELDDSALYLCASSSLQGNYGYTFGSGTRLTVV.

The V gene is TRBV20-1, the J gene TRBJ2-1; D not certain. Trimming pared 2 bases from V and 5 bases from J, leaving 4 bases between. CDR3 length: 11 residues. Germline V gene lookup returns CDR1 DFQATT and CDR2 SNEGSKA (reference sequence). The CDR3 DNA reads as TGCAGTGCTAGACAGGACAATGAGCAGTTCTTC. The encoded protein is CSARQDNEQFF.

The rearrangement uses TRBV25-1 and TRBJ1-6; TRBD1 matches at 7 bases. V trimming: 6 bases; J trimming: 10 bases; junction bases outside the gene matches: 6. The CDR3 extends over 13 amino acids. Germline CDR1 and CDR2: MGHDK and SYGVNS. The CDR3, as DNA: TGTGCCAGCAGGGAGACAGGGCAGTCACCCCTCCACTTT. The encoded protein is CASRETGQSPLHF.

J is TRBJ2-7 and V is TRBV2; TRBD1 matches 9 bases. Trimming took 5 bases from V and 3 from J; bases not matched to a gene: 11. Germline CDR1 and CDR2: SNHLY and FYNNEI. The CDR3 covers 16 residues. The CDR3 DNA is TGTGCCAGCAGTCATAACCTGGACAGGGGAAACTACGAGCAGTACTTC. Amino acid sequence: CASSHNLDRGNYEQYF.

Of note for this clone: One junction end disagrees with the germline gene, perhaps due to a read error. The chain couples TRBV14 to TRBJ1-2, with 7 positions matching TRBD1. Germline V gene sequence: CDR1 SGHDN, CDR2 FVKESK. The CDR3 covers 14 residues. The CDR3 region has the DNA TGTGCCAGCAGCAAAGACAGGGACTTCTATGGCTACACCTTC. Its protein is CASSKDRDFYGYTF.

This chain joins TRBV29-1 and TRBJ1-2, with D possibly matching TRBD1 (5 bases). CDR1 and CDR2 (germline): SQVTM, ANQGSEA. Trimming removed 5 bases at V and 4 bases at J, with 8 bases between. CDR3 size: 11 residues. The CDR3 sequence: CSVRGGYGYTF. DNA of the CDR3: TGCAGCGTTCGGGGGGGCTATGGCTACACCTTC.

The chain links TRBV15 to TRBJ1-1; a weak D match, TRBD1 (6 bases). Per the germline V gene, CDR1 is LNHNV and CDR2 is YYDKDF (reference sequence). Trimming removed 5 bases at V and 3 bases at J, with 13 bases between. The length of the CDR3 is 14 residues. The CDR3 DNA is TGTGCCACCAGCGGGGAACAGGGAGACACTGAAGCTTTCTTT. It codes for CATSGEQGDTEAFF. Full variable domain (remainder filled in from reference TRBV15 and TRBJ1-1): DAMVIQNPRYQVTQFGKPVTLSCSQTLNHNVMYWYQQKSSQAPKLLFHYYDKDFNNEADTPDNFQSRRPNTSFCFLDIRSPGLGDTAMYLCATSGEQGDTEAFFGQGTRLTVV.

The chain links TRBV27 to TRBJ1-1, with D uncertain. This CDR3 has 13 residues. Germline CDR1 is MNHEY and CDR2 is SMNVEV (reference sequence). V lost 4 bases and J 1 base, leaving 7 bases between the germline ends. In DNA, the CDR3 is TGTGCCAGCAGTTCGTCAGCGAACACTGAAGCTTTCTTT. Amino acid sequence: CASSSSANTEAFF.

The CDR3, as DNA: TGTGCCAGCAGTGGGTGGCAGTCTAATGAAAAACTGTTTTTT. Translation: CASSGWQSNEKLFF. The chain has TRBV2 and TRBJ1-4; D unclear. In germline, CDR1 is SNHLY, CDR2 FYNNEI. V was clipped by 4 bases and J by 3 bases, with 9 bases between them. The CDR3 length is 14 residues.

V and J are TRBV7-9 and TRBJ2-1; a weak D match, TRBD2 (6 bases). Germline V lookup: CDR1 SEHNR, CDR2 FQNEAQ (reference sequence). V gave up 1 base and J gave up 3 bases, with 10 bases separating them. The CDR3 has 15 residues. CDR3 coding DNA: TGTGCCAGCAGCTTAGATGGGGGGAGCTACAATGAGCAGTTCTTC. Translated, it gives CASSLDGGSYNEQFF.

This clone was seen only a few times. The chain is built from TRBV30 and TRBJ2-2, with TRBD2 matching over 8 bases. The germline V gene encodes CDR1 GTSNPN and CDR2 SVGIG (reference sequence). This CDR3 spans 14 amino acids. V shed 2 bases and J 6 bases; nucleotides not matched to a gene: 5. CDR3 protein: CAWSPIAGPGELFF. CDR3 bases: TGTGCCTGGAGTCCTATAGCGGGGCCCGGGGAGCTGTTTTTT.

V and J are TRBV25-1 and TRBJ1-2; unclear D gene. The V gene's germline CDR1 is MGHDK and CDR2 SYGVNS. Trimming took 4 bases from V and 2 from J, leaving 11 bases between them. This CDR3 has 14 amino acids. In DNA form, the CDR3 reads TGTGCCAGCAGTGCCCAACCGGCGAACTATGGCTACACCTTC. This sequence encodes CASSAQPANYGYTF.

The V gene is TRBV29-1, the J gene TRBJ2-1, with 10 positions matching TRBD1. This CDR3 is built from 12 residues. CDR1 SQVTM and CDR2 ANQGSEA come from the germline V gene. The junction had 2 bases not matched to a gene; V was cut back by 4 bases and J by 8 bases. The CDR3 loop reads CSVGQGADEQFF. The CDR3, as DNA: TGCAGCGTTGGACAGGGGGCCGATGAGCAGTTCTTC.

This clone was seen repeatedly, ten times or more. This rearrangement joins TRBV29-1 to TRBJ1-5; no clear D. CDR1 is SQVTM and CDR2 is ANQGSEA in the germline V gene. This CDR3 comprises 13 residues. Trimming removed 6 bases from V and 7 bases from J, with 16 bases in between. The CDR3 is CSVRAEGSQPQHF. CDR3 nucleotide sequence: TGCAGCGTCCGCGCGGAGGGTAGCCAGCCCCAGCATTTT.

A single count supports this clone. V gene TRBV29-1 combines with J gene TRBJ1-4, with D perhaps TRBD1 (6 bases). Germline CDR1 SQVTM, CDR2 ANQGSEA. Trimming removed 7 bases at V and 5 bases at J, with 11 bases between. This CDR3 has 12 amino acids. The chain's CDR3 is CSAGQQNEKLFF. The CDR3 coding sequence is TGCAGCGCCGGACAGCAGAATGAAAAACTGTTTTTT.

The chain joins TRBV5-1 to TRBJ2-1; D unclear. With 0 bases removed from V and 5 bases from J, the gap between germline ends came to 9 bases. The CDR3 has 14 amino acids. The V gene's germline CDR1 is SGHRS and CDR2 YFSETQ. CDR3 residues: CASSLVAGDNEQFF. The CDR3 DNA follows: TGCGCCAGCAGCTTGGTAGCCGGAGACAATGAGCAGTTCTTC.

This clone was seen a handful of times. The sample has other DNA sequences that encode this CDR3 too. The chain links TRBV29-1 to TRBJ2-7; tentatively, D is TRBD1 (5 bases). The CDR3 runs 13 residues. V was trimmed by 5 bases and J by 2 bases, leaving 13 bases between them. The germline CDR1 and CDR2 sequences are SQVTM and ANQGSEA. The CDR3 region has the DNA TGCAGCGTTCGTGGCAGACAGACCTACGAGCAGTACTTC. This translates into CSVRGRQTYEQYF.

J is TRBJ2-2 and V is TRBV4-3; 9 bases agree with TRBD1. The CDR3 has 19 residues. Unmatched junction bases numbered 16, after V lost 3 bases and J lost 5 bases. Looked up from germline, CDR1 is LGHNA and CDR2 is YSLEER. The chain's CDR3 is CASSHVLGTGRMGTGELFF. The CDR3 DNA reads TGCGCCAGCAGCCACGTACTTGGGACAGGGCGGATGGGGACCGGGGAGCTGTTTTTT.

V usage is TRBV7-2 and J usage is TRBJ2-1; 8 nucleotides align to TRBD1. The CDR3 covers 15 residues. Trimming took 8 bases from V and 9 from J; bases not matched to a gene: 15. CDR1 is SGHTA and CDR2 is FQGNSA in the germline V gene. The CDR3: CASGSRTGTGAEQFF. The CDR3 DNA sequence: TGTGCCAGCGGCTCCCGGACAGGGACGGGAGCTGAGCAGTTCTTC.